The 27 T cell receptor beta chains presented below share a single source sample, sequenced in a study of technical replicates of blood from a handful of donors. TCRdb keeps only in-frame clones here, not all; method: immunoSEQ multiplex PCR. This table holds more than 90,000 clones, roughly 95% found once. The sequencing input was T cells isolated from PBMCs. The receptors derive from a human donor in good health.

The CDR3 is CASSSTGTGGTEAFF. In nucleotides, the CDR3 is TGCGCCAGCAGCTCAACCGGGACAGGGGGAACTGAAGCTTTCTTT. This rearrangement joins TRBV5-1 to TRBJ1-1; 11 bases line up with TRBD1. Germline V lookup: CDR1 SGHRS, CDR2 YFSETQ. J lost 5 bases, V lost 3 bases, and 6 bases had no gene match. This CDR3 has 15 amino acids.

The V gene is TRBV19, the J gene TRBJ2-7, with D tentatively TRBD2 (6 bases). Looked up from germline, CDR1 is LNHDA and CDR2 is SQIVND (reference sequence). The CDR3 has 15 amino acids. With 6 bases removed from V and 1 base from J, the gap between germline ends came to 16 bases. This CDR3 is CASSPGTGGSYEQYF. The CDR3 bases are TGTGCCAGTAGCCCAGGGACTGGAGGGTCCTACGAGCAGTACTTC.

This clone was picked up one time. The rearrangement uses TRBV28 and TRBJ1-2; possibly TRBD1 for D (5 bases). Trimming removed 7 bases at V and 4 bases at J, with 10 bases between. Germline CDR1 MDHEN, CDR2 SYDVKM. CDR3 length: 12 residues. CDR3 coding DNA: TGTGCCAGCACTACGACAGTCTATGGCTACACCTTC. Translation gives CASTTTVYGYTF.

The CDR3: CSVHRTLQTEAFF. Here the CDR3 DNA reads TGCAGCGTCCACAGGACACTGCAGACTGAAGCTTTCTTT. V gene TRBV29-1 combines with J gene TRBJ1-1; maybe TRBD1 (5 bases). Germline CDR1 reads SQVTM; CDR2 reads ANQGSEA. CDR3 size: 13 residues. Trimming removed 6 bases at V and 5 bases at J, with 16 bases between.

The J gene is TRBJ1-2, the V gene TRBV5-8; TRBD1 matches at 7 bases. The ends lost 3 bases at V and 2 bases at J; junction bases unmatched: 7. The CDR3 runs 15 residues. Germline CDR1 reads SGHTS; CDR2 reads YDEGEE. CDR3 in amino acids: CASSYETGSNYGYTF. DNA of the CDR3: TGTGCCAGCAGCTACGAGACAGGGTCCAACTATGGCTACACCTTC.

The chain couples TRBV7-6 to TRBJ1-1, with 8 bases aligning to TRBD1. J gave up 4 bases and V 5 bases, and 6 bases lay outside the gene matches. The CDR3 sequence is 14 residues long. CDR1 and CDR2 from the germline V gene are SGHVS and FNYEAQ. The CDR3 DNA is TGTGCCAGCAGCCCCGGACAGGGAACCACTGAAGCTTTCTTT. Translated, it gives CASSPGQGTTEAFF. Based on the CDR3 plus reference TRBV7-6 and TRBJ1-1, the full variable domain is GAGVSQSPRYKVTKRGQDVALRCDPISGHVSLYWYRQALGQGPEFLTYFNYEAQQDKSGLPNDRFSAERPEGSISTLTIQRTEQRDSAMYRCASSPGQGTTEAFFGQGTRLTVV.

V is TRBV28 and J is TRBJ1-2; TRBD1 matches 10 bases. Germline CDR1 is MDHEN and CDR2 is SYDVKM. The V segment lost 6 bases and the J segment 8 bases; nucleotides outside the gene matches: 9. This CDR3 has 14 amino acids. CDR3 nucleotides: TGTGCCAGCAGCCCGTGGACAGGGGGTTGGGGCTACACCTTC. Translation: CASSPWTGGWGYTF.

This CDR3 is CASSPPTGHTDTQYF. The CDR3 DNA is TGTGCCAGCAGTCCCCCGACAGGCCACACAGATACGCAGTATTTT. This chain uses TRBV28 with TRBJ2-3; D possibly corresponds to TRBD1 (6 bases). This CDR3 is 15 amino acids long. Per the germline V gene, CDR1 is MDHEN and CDR2 is SYDVKM. Trimming shortened V by 5 bases and J by 2 bases, and 14 bases separated the two germline ends.

This sequence joins TRBV29-1 and TRBJ2-5; 9 bases are shared with TRBD1. This CDR3 contains 14 residues. The junction had 10 bases not matched to a gene; V was cut back by 7 bases and J by 4 bases. Germline lookup yields CDR1 SQVTM and CDR2 ANQGSEA. The CDR3 DNA reads as TGCAGCGGCATCAACAGGGGGCTCCCAGAGACCCAGTACTTC. It specifies CSGINRGLPETQYF. Looking up the rest from reference TRBV29-1 and TRBJ2-5 gives the full variable domain: SAVISQKPSRDICQRGTSLTIQCQVDSQVTMMFWYRQQPGQSLTLIATANQGSEATYESGFVIDKFPISRPNLTFSTLTVSNMSPEDSSIYLCSGINRGLPETQYFGPGTRLLVL.

The J gene is TRBJ2-2, the V gene TRBV5-1, with 13 bases matching TRBD2. CDR1 and CDR2 from the germline V gene are SGHRS and YFSETQ. The CDR3 has 19 amino acids. V dropped 0 bases and J dropped 7; count of bases not matched to a gene: 12. The CDR3 region is CASSLATRTSGSGDGELFF. The CDR3 DNA follows: TGCGCCAGCAGCTTGGCCACAAGGACTAGCGGGAGTGGAGACGGGGAGCTGTTTTTT.

The chain recombines TRBV19 with TRBJ2-5, with 8 bases aligning to TRBD1. The CDR3 runs to 16 residues. Looked up from germline, CDR1 is LNHDA and CDR2 is SQIVND (reference sequence). V lost 4 bases to trimming and J lost 4 bases; unmatched junction nucleotides: 11. The CDR3: CASSSPRQGRRETQYF. DNA of the CDR3: TGTGCCAGTAGTAGTCCGAGACAGGGGAGACGAGAGACCCAGTACTTC.

The chain links TRBV6-5 to TRBJ1-2, with no clear D. The germline V gene has CDR1 MNHEY and CDR2 SVGAGI. The CDR3 consists of 14 residues. Trimming took 5 bases from V and 0 from J, leaving 10 bases between them. The CDR3 protein is CASSRLQTNYGYTF. The DNA for the CDR3 is TGTGCCAGCAGTCGATTACAGACTAACTATGGCTACACCTTC.

The rearrangement joins TRBV28 to TRBJ2-3; D not resolved. V was clipped by 6 bases and J by 0 bases, with 10 bases between them. The CDR3 has 14 residues. Germline V gene lookup returns CDR1 MDHEN and CDR2 SYDVKM. The CDR3 DNA sequence: TGTGCCAGCAGCCCCGTTGTTAGCACAGATACGCAGTATTTT. Translated, it gives CASSPVVSTDTQYF.

This sequence joins TRBV6-5 and TRBJ2-7, with 7 bases identical to TRBD1. This CDR3 is 15 amino acids long. The V gene's germline CDR1 is MNHEY and CDR2 SVGAGI. V gave up 2 bases and J gave up 2 bases; unmatched junction bases: 6. The CDR3 protein is CASSYRRDRPYEQYF. The CDR3 DNA reads TGTGCCAGCAGTTACCGAAGGGACAGACCCTACGAGCAGTACTTC.

This sequence joins TRBV7-3 and TRBJ2-2; 7 bases are a match to TRBD1. This CDR3 spans 15 amino acids. Germline V CDR1 and CDR2: SGHTA, FQGTGA. After removal of 3 bases from V and 8 bases from J, the junction contained 9 bases not matched to a gene. The DNA for the CDR3 is TGTGCCAGCAGCTTGGCGACAGGGATTTCTGGGGAGCTGTTTTTT. This encodes CASSLATGISGELFF.

This rearrangement joins TRBV7-9 to TRBJ2-1, with D uncertain. Germline-derived CDR1 and CDR2 are SEHNR and FQNEAQ (reference sequence). The CDR3 spans 11 residues. V gave up 8 bases and J gave up 6 bases, with 8 bases separating them. The CDR3 loop reads CASGTGNEQFF. CDR3 in DNA: TGTGCCAGCGGTACGGGCAATGAGCAGTTCTTC.

The chain carries TRBV15 and TRBJ2-1; 7 bases line up with TRBD2. Germline CDR1 reads LNHNV; CDR2 reads YYDKDF (reference sequence). The trim removed 4 bases at V and 5 bases at J, leaving 5 bases unmatched. The CDR3 has 14 residues. CDR3 protein: CATSTGTNNNEQFF. The CDR3 DNA is TGTGCCACCAGCACCGGGACTAATAACAATGAGCAGTTCTTC. Full variable domain (remainder filled in from reference TRBV15 and TRBJ2-1): DAMVIQNPRYQVTQFGKPVTLSCSQTLNHNVMYWYQQKSSQAPKLLFHYYDKDFNNEADTPDNFQSRRPNTSFCFLDIRSPGLGDTAMYLCATSTGTNNNEQFFGPGTRLTVL.

This chain links TRBV29-1 with TRBJ1-1; D is perhaps TRBD1 (6 bases). The V gene's germline CDR1 is SQVTM and CDR2 ANQGSEA. V lost 7 bases, J lost 2 bases, and 14 bases lay in between. The CDR3 sequence is 13 residues long. DNA of the CDR3: TGCAGCGGTATCAGGGGCGGAAACACTGAAGCTTTCTTT. Translation: CSGIRGGNTEAFF.

This chain links TRBV2 with TRBJ2-1; D perhaps matches TRBD2 (5 bases). The CDR3 loop spans 15 amino acids. Germline V gene data show CDR1 as SNHLY and CDR2 as FYNNEI. V dropped 10 bases and J dropped 2 bases, with 18 bases sitting between them. CDR3 protein: CATKRTSGTYNEQFF. As DNA, the CDR3 is TGTGCCACCAAGAGAACAAGCGGAACCTACAATGAGCAGTTCTTC. Full variable domain (rest looked up from reference TRBV2 and TRBJ2-1): EPEVTQTPSHQVTQMGQEVILRCVPISNHLYFYWYRQILGQKVEFLVSFYNNEISEKSEIFDDQFSVERPDGSNFTLKIRSTKLEDSAMYFCATKRTSGTYNEQFFGPGTRLTVL.

The chain joins TRBV29-1 to TRBJ2-4; 7 nucleotides agree with TRBD2. The CDR3 totals 12 residues. The germline V gene has CDR1 SQVTM and CDR2 ANQGSEA. The J segment lost 8 bases and the V segment lost 7 bases, leaving 8 bases of the junction unmatched. The CDR3 spells CSGLEGGDIQYF. CDR3 sequence (DNA): TGCAGCGGATTGGAGGGAGGGGACATTCAGTACTTC.

This rearrangement joins TRBV29-1 to TRBJ1-4, with 8 bases that match TRBD1. This CDR3 contains 12 residues. The trim removed 0 bases at V and 11 bases at J, leaving 2 bases unmatched. Germline V gives CDR1 SQVTM, CDR2 ANQGSEA. For the CDR3, the DNA is TGCAGCGTTGAAGATTGGACAGGGAAACTGTTTTTT. Translation gives CSVEDWTGKLFF.

V and J are TRBV19 and TRBJ2-5; 8 bases map to TRBD1. Germline trimming cut 1 base from V and 5 bases from J; bases unmatched to any gene: 9. The germline gives CDR1 LNHDA, CDR2 SQIVND (reference sequence). This CDR3 region has 16 residues. Written as DNA, the CDR3 is TGTGCCAGTAGTATAGCGGACAGGGATGGGGGGGAGACCCAGTACTTC. It yields the protein CASSIADRDGGETQYF.

Regarding this clone: A read error may produce the germline difference seen at one junction end. The rearrangement joins TRBV5-1 to TRBJ1-1; a weak D match, TRBD1 (5 bases). CDR1 and CDR2 from the germline V gene are SGHRS and YFSETQ. The CDR3 length is 14 residues. CDR3 sequence: CASSYNQGGTESFF. CDR3 nucleotide sequence: TGCGCCAGCAGTTATAATCAGGGAGGCACTGAATCTTTCTTT.

The rearrangement links TRBV6-5 to TRBJ2-1; 8 bases match TRBD1. The CDR3 spans 15 residues. Germline-derived CDR1 and CDR2 are MNHEY and SVGAGI. With V trimmed by 6 bases and J by 1 base, 5 bases remained unmatched. The CDR3 reads CASRQGVGSYNEQFF. CDR3 coding DNA: TGTGCCAGCAGACAGGGGGTAGGATCCTACAATGAGCAGTTCTTC.

The chain has TRBV19 and TRBJ1-1, with a tentative D call TRBD1 (6 bases). This CDR3 has 13 residues. Germline values: CDR1 LNHDA, CDR2 SQIVND (reference sequence). V lost 3 bases to trimming and J lost 4 bases, with 9 bases between them. CDR3 DNA sequence: TGTGCCAGTAGTATTGAAGGGGGCACTGAAGCTTTCTTT. Translating gives CASSIEGGTEAFF.

The chain carries TRBV7-9 and TRBJ2-2, with 8 bases identical to TRBD1. J gave up 4 bases and V 6 bases, and 13 bases lay outside the gene matches. In germline, CDR1 is SEHNR, CDR2 FQNEAQ (reference sequence). The CDR3 has 17 amino acids. The DNA of the CDR3 is TGTGCCAGCAGGGTTACGGGGGACAGGACAATCACCGGGGAGCTGTTTTTT. This translates into CASRVTGDRTITGELFF.

CDR3 coding DNA: TGTGCCAGCAGCTTTTCAGGGGCCAACGTCCTGACTTTC. This gives the protein CASSFSGANVLTF. The chain couples TRBV7-9 to TRBJ2-6; no clear D. The CDR3 covers 13 residues. CDR1 SEHNR and CDR2 FQNEAQ come from the germline V gene (reference sequence). V gave up 3 bases and J gave up 4 bases, with 4 bases separating them.